This T cell receptor beta chain was identified in a study of blood T cell repertoires in COVID-19. The overall study: T cells, B-cell-depleted T cells, or PBMCs supplied cDNA or gDNA.

V was pared by 1 base and J by 10 bases, with 6 bases of the junction left unmatched. This CDR3 spans 15 amino acids. Per the germline V gene, CDR1 is LGHDT and CDR2 is YNNKEL (reference sequence). In the study's own analysis: For nucleated cells, counts were estimated from reference gene primer amplification. Using immunoSEQ multiplex PCR, the repertoire was profiled, and TCRdb retains in-frame clones only, with some absent. V, J and clone size are those of that table, while D and trimming were read from the DNA. The table shows roughly 190,000 clones, with approximately 85% occurring only once. This receptor was identified in a woman in her sixties or seventies with acute or convalescent COVID-19. Sample: peripheral blood. The chain employs TRBV3-1 (or the pseudogene TRBV3-2) and TRBJ1-6; 8 nucleotides line up with TRBD1. Here the CDR3 DNA reads TGTGCCAGCAGCCAAGTGTCAGGGGGCGAATCACCCCTCCACTTT. This sequence encodes CASSQVSGGESPLHF.